Below, 27 T cell receptor beta chains from the same sample are listed, as sequenced in a study of human T cells and chemical hapten exposure. As for time point: patch test 2, 6 weeks after DPC sensitization. Described treatment: therapeutic diphenylcyclopropenone sensitization with weekly scalp DPC. TCRdb independently ran MiXCR on the RACE reads; one entry per CDR3 protein. The table records approximately 90,000 distinct CDR3 sequences, about 10% of them present only once. This material consisted of whole blood, taken in connection with sensitization to the hapten diphenylcyclopropenone (DPC). All receptors derive from a man aged 40-55 years with alopecia areata. Some clones in this sample may be carry-over from other donors' samples.

This clonotype was seen ten or more times. The chain joins TRBV6-5 to TRBJ1-1, with D unclear. Germline V CDR1 and CDR2: MNHEY, SVGAGI. The CDR3 is 16 residues long. Trimming cost V 6 bases and J 4 bases, with 21 bases left between them. CDR3 nucleotide sequence: TGTGCCAGCAGACCGCCCGGTAGGCAGCTGACCACTGAAGCTTTCTTT. This sequence encodes CASRPPGRQLTTEAFF.

This clonotype was observed a few times. The genes are TRBV14 and TRBJ2-1; possibly TRBD1 or TRBD2 for D (5 bases each). V dropped 1 base and J dropped 10 bases, with 8 bases sitting between them. Germline V lookup: CDR1 SGHDN, CDR2 FVKESK. The CDR3 runs 12 residues. DNA for the CDR3: TGTGCCAGCAGCCAAGGACGGGGCGAGCAGTTCTTC. Amino acids: CASSQGRGEQFF.

Written as DNA, the CDR3 is TGTGCCAGCAGCATGAGGGATTCGGAGACCCAGTACTTC. It codes for CASSMRDSETQYF. V is TRBV7-9 and J is TRBJ2-5, with D possibly TRBD2 on 5 matching bases. The germline V and J ends were trimmed by 5 bases and 5 bases, with 12 bases remaining between them. Germline assignment: CDR1 SEHNR and CDR2 FQNEAQ (reference sequence). The CDR3 loop spans 13 amino acids.

This clonotype has at least ten counts. This sequence joins TRBV18 and TRBJ1-1, with D possibly matching TRBD1 (5 bases). The CDR3 sequence is 16 residues long. Trimming pared 0 bases from V and 1 base from J, leaving 12 bases between. Germline CDR1 is KGHSH and CDR2 is LQKENI. Written as DNA, the CDR3 is TGTGCCAGCTCACCACCGTCAGGCCAGGGGAACACTGAAGCTTTCTTT. Amino acids: CASSPPSGQGNTEAFF.

This chain links TRBV30 with TRBJ2-1; 10 nucleotides line up with TRBD2. This CDR3 contains 13 residues. Germline CDR1 reads GTSNPN; CDR2 reads SVGIG (reference sequence). Trimming at V came to 5 bases and at J to 12 bases, leaving 10 bases not matched to a gene. CDR3 sequence reads: CAWAPGLANMQFF. The CDR3 coding sequence is TGTGCCTGGGCGCCGGGACTAGCGAATATGCAGTTCTTC.

For the CDR3, the DNA is TGTGCCAGCAGTTACTCCAGCAGATACAATGAGCAGTTCTTC. Translation: CASSYSSRYNEQFF. This sequence joins TRBV6-6 and TRBJ2-1; no clear D. The V end lost 0 bases, the J end lost 4 bases, and 7 bases lay between the germline ends. Germline loops: CDR1 MNHNY, CDR2 SVGAGI (reference sequence). CDR3 size: 14 residues.

This clonotype was seen ten or more times. This chain links TRBV6-5 with TRBJ1-2; weak D call: TRBD1 (5 bases). V shed 4 bases and J shed 8 bases, with 17 bases lying between them. This CDR3 region has 14 residues. From germline, CDR1 is MNHEY and CDR2 SVGAGI. The CDR3 DNA is TGTGCCAGCAGTTCCGTCGGGGGGAAGGAGGGCTACACCTTC. This gives the protein CASSSVGGKEGYTF.

The chain employs TRBV5-6 and TRBJ2-2, with 12 bases identical to TRBD2. CDR3 length: 18 amino acids. CDR1 is SGHDT, CDR2 YYEEEE, per germline. The ends lost 3 bases at V and 0 bases at J; junction bases unmatched: 6. The CDR3 is CASSSHWTSGANTGELFF. CDR3 nucleotides: TGTGCCAGCAGCTCGCACTGGACTAGCGGGGCGAACACCGGGGAGCTGTTTTTT.

This clonotype was recorded a few times. This sequence joins TRBV20-1 and TRBJ1-4; TRBD1 matches 7 bases. CDR3 length equals 13 residues. V gave up 5 bases and J gave up 8 bases; unmatched junction bases: 8. The germline V gene has CDR1 DFQATT and CDR2 SNEGSKA (reference sequence). The CDR3 sequence: CSASTGWNEKLFF. CDR3 nucleotide sequence: TGCAGTGCTTCGACAGGGTGGAACGAAAAACTGTTTTTT.

This clonotype was counted many times. The chain joins TRBV6-5 to TRBJ1-1; D remains unclear. The germline V gene has CDR1 MNHEY and CDR2 SVGAGI. Trimming stripped 6 bases from V and 8 bases from J, with 16 bases between. The CDR3 has 13 amino acids. The CDR3 nucleotides read TGTGCCAGCAGAGAACAAGGATCTGAGGAAGCTTTCTTT. Its translation: CASREQGSEEAFF.

This clonotype was picked up a small number of times. J is TRBJ2-1 and V is TRBV28, with 9 bases lining up with TRBD2. Germline CDR1 is MDHEN and CDR2 is SYDVKM. Losses at the gene ends were 6 bases for V and 8 bases for J; bases not matched to a gene: 11. The CDR3 totals 15 residues. The CDR3 spells CASRPGLADVDEQFF. The CDR3 DNA reads TGTGCCAGCAGACCGGGACTAGCAGACGTGGATGAGCAGTTCTTC.

This chain connects TRBV6-2 or TRBV6-3 to TRBJ2-7; D perhaps matches TRBD2 (5 bases). With 6 bases removed from V and 2 bases from J, the gap between germline ends came to 20 bases. The CDR3 covers 16 residues. Germline V gene data show CDR1 as MNHEY and CDR2 as SVGEGT. CDR3 DNA sequence: TGTGCCAGCAGCCCCCTAGAGGGTACGGCAACCTACGAGCAGTACTTC. It codes for CASSPLEGTATYEQYF.

This clonotype has more than one count but fewer than ten. This chain connects TRBV27 to TRBJ1-6; the match to TRBD1 covers 8 bases. CDR3 size: 13 residues. The germline V gene encodes CDR1 MNHEY and CDR2 SMNVEV (reference sequence). V dropped 6 bases and J dropped 9; count of bases not matched to a gene: 4. The CDR3 is CASSRGLSSPLHF. CDR3 sequence (DNA): TGTGCCAGCAGCAGGGGGCTGAGTTCACCCCTCCACTTT.

The table lists this clonotype with a few counts. It is likely a read error, because the conserved phenylalanine at the end of the CDR3 is missing. No DNA is shown, since the ends of the CDR3 on it are uncertain; the CDR3 is the one TCRdb lists. The chain is built from TRBV6-1 and TRBJ2-7; TRBD2 reflects the table's D call only, with no check against the DNA. The CDR3 sequence runs 10 residues, both termini included. Germline V lookup: CDR1 MNHNS, CDR2 SASEGT. The CDR3 here is CASGGSRFFI.

This clonotype was observed a few times. This chain joins TRBV3-1 and TRBJ2-4, with D unresolved. The CDR3 covers 16 residues. Trimming left V 1 base short and J 1 base short, with 11 bases between. CDR1 is LGHDT and CDR2 is YNNKEL in the germline V gene (reference sequence). This CDR3 reads CASSQVGERAKNIQYF. The CDR3 bases are TGTGCCAGCAGCCAAGTTGGGGAAAGGGCCAAAAACATTCAGTACTTC.

The chain links TRBV25-1 to TRBJ2-1; 7 bases match TRBD1. This CDR3 has 13 amino acids. Per the germline V gene, CDR1 is MGHDK and CDR2 is SYGVNS. With 6 bases clipped from V and 7 bases from J, the junction kept 6 bases outside the gene matches. This CDR3 is CASREDRVNEQFF. The CDR3 region has the DNA TGTGCCAGCAGAGAAGACAGGGTTAATGAGCAGTTCTTC. The whole variable domain, remainder taken from reference TRBV25-1 and TRBJ2-1, is EADIYQTPRYLVIGTGKKITLECSQTMGHDKMYWYQQDPGMELHLIHYSYGVNSTEKGDLSSESTVSRIRTEHFPLTLESARPSHTSQYLCASREDRVNEQFFGPGTRLTVL.

For this clonotype: This may arise from a read error, as a much more abundant clone is one base away. The chain has TRBV6-5 and TRBJ2-7; D is perhaps TRBD2 (5 bases). The V gene lost 6 bases and the J gene lost 6 bases, with 18 bases spanning the gap. The CDR3 sequence is 14 residues long. Germline CDR1 is MNHEY and CDR2 is SVGAGI. Written as DNA, the CDR3 is TGTGCCAGCAGGGGCCGGAGACTAACGGGCGAGCAGTACTTC. Its translation is CASRGRRLTGEQYF.

This clonotype was counted only a few times. The chain has TRBV5-1 and TRBJ2-3; D remains unclear. CDR3 length: 14 residues. V was pared by 5 bases and J by 2 bases, with 12 bases between. Germline V gene data show CDR1 as SGHRS and CDR2 as YFSETQ. The CDR3 region is CASSDFRDTDTQYF. CDR3 nucleotide sequence: TGCGCCAGCAGTGACTTCCGCGACACAGATACGCAGTATTTT.

The chain joins TRBV29-1 to TRBJ1-4; D perhaps matches TRBD1 (5 bases). Germline-derived CDR1 and CDR2 are SQVTM and ANQGSEA. This CDR3 spans 12 amino acids. Trimming pared 3 bases from V and 8 bases from J, leaving 10 bases between. The CDR3 sequence: CSVDVGAEKLFF. The CDR3 DNA sequence: TGCAGCGTTGACGTAGGGGCCGAAAAACTGTTTTTT.

The chain has TRBV29-1 and TRBJ2-3; D ambiguous. The germline V gene encodes CDR1 SQVTM and CDR2 ANQGSEA. This CDR3 region has 13 residues. V shed 8 bases and J shed 2 bases, with 14 bases lying between them. The CDR3: CSSKSGNTDTQYF. CDR3 nucleotide sequence: TGCAGCTCTAAATCCGGAAACACAGATACGCAGTATTTT.

This clonotype was observed a few times. The CDR3 bases are TGTGCCAGCTCACAATACGGGATCCTCTCGAAGTTCTCCACCGGGGAGCTGTTTTTT. Amino acid sequence: CASSQYGILSKFSTGELFF. The chain joins TRBV18 to TRBJ2-2, with a weak D call TRBD2 (5 bases). CDR1 and CDR2 (germline): KGHSH, LQKENI. This CDR3 has 19 residues. Trimming took off 4 bases at V and 4 bases at J, with 25 bases between the two ends.

A few counts support this clonotype. The CDR3 sequence: CASSVWRSGDSTDTQYF. The CDR3 DNA reads as TGTGCCAGCAGCGTATGGCGTAGCGGGGATAGCACAGATACGCAGTATTTT. V and J are TRBV9 and TRBJ2-3; TRBD2 matches 8 bases. The V segment lost 1 base and the J segment 0 bases; nucleotides outside the gene matches: 7. The CDR3 extends over 17 amino acids. Germline assignment: CDR1 SGDLS and CDR2 YYNGEE.

Only a few counts were recorded for this clonotype. V and J are TRBV7-2 and TRBJ1-5; 7 bases are shared with TRBD1. With 6 bases clipped from V and 8 bases from J, the junction kept 7 bases outside the gene matches. The germline gives CDR1 SGHTA, CDR2 FQGNSA. The CDR3 extends over 13 amino acids. The CDR3 sequence: CASRNRGDEPQHF. The DNA for the CDR3 is TGTGCCAGCAGAAACAGGGGCGATGAGCCCCAGCATTTT.

V usage is TRBV20-1 and J usage is TRBJ2-1; unclear D gene. Trimming pared 1 base from V and 4 bases from J, leaving 8 bases between. This CDR3 has 13 residues. Germline CDR1 is DFQATT and CDR2 is SNEGSKA (reference sequence). CDR3 amino acids: CSARADNYNEQFF. DNA for the CDR3: TGCAGTGCTAGAGCGGATAATTACAATGAGCAGTTCTTC.

The chain links TRBV10-3 to TRBJ1-5; unclear D gene. V was trimmed by 4 bases and J by 3 bases, leaving 13 bases between them. Germline V gene sequence: CDR1 ENHRY, CDR2 SYGVKD. This CDR3 has 15 residues. CDR3 sequence (DNA): TGTGCCATCAGTGTAGGGATAGGGCCCAATCAGCCCCAGCATTTT. It translates to CAISVGIGPNQPQHF.

This clonotype was seen many times. The chain combines TRBV7-9 with TRBJ1-1; D is undetermined. The CDR3 is 14 amino acids. Trimming shortened V by 7 bases and J by 1 base, and 13 bases separated the two germline ends. Germline V gene data show CDR1 as SEHNR and CDR2 as FQNEAQ (reference sequence). The DNA of the CDR3 is TGTGCCAGCACCATCCAAGGACCGAACACTGAAGCTTTCTTT. Protein: CASTIQGPNTEAFF.

CDR3 region: CASSKGSSTDTQYF. The CDR3 nucleotides read TGTGCCAGTTCAAAAGGTTCTAGCACAGATACGCAGTATTTT. V gene TRBV7-6 combines with J gene TRBJ2-3; no firm D call. Germline V gene data show CDR1 as SGHVS and CDR2 as FNYEAQ. The CDR3 has 14 residues. V lost 9 bases and J 0 bases, leaving 13 bases between the germline ends. The whole variable domain, remainder taken from reference TRBV7-6 and TRBJ2-3, is GAGVSQSPRYKVTKRGQDVALRCDPISGHVSLYWYRQALGQGPEFLTYFNYEAQQDKSGLPNDRFSAERPEGSISTLTIQRTEQRDSAMYRCASSKGSSTDTQYFGPGTRLTVL.